A selection of T cell receptor beta chains follows, all from one sample in a study of somatic mutations in cytotoxic T cells in rheumatoid arthritis. The repertoire was sequenced with immunoSEQ multiplex PCR; TCRdb's copy has only in-frame clones and lacks some. The table includes over 10,000 clones, 80% detected once. The sequenced material came from CD8+ T cells sorted from blood. Receptor source: a man in his fifties in good health. Each CDR3 is given with its conserved first and last residue. The D gene is left open where the match is weak. Clone size appears in some rows only: once, few, many, or a class for an expanded clone.

J gene: TRBJ1-2; V gene: TRBV2; clone size: -; D gene: -; CDR3 DNA: TGTGCCAGCAATGGATGGCTAGAACTCAACTATGGCTACACCTTC; CDR3 protein: CASNGWLELNYGYTF
J gene: TRBJ1-3; V gene: TRBV7-2; clone size: once; D gene: -; CDR3 DNA: TGTGCCAGCAGCCCCAGTGGAAACACCATATATTTT; CDR3 protein: CASSPSGNTIYF
J gene: TRBJ2-1; V gene: TRBV4-1; clone size: -; D gene: TRBD2; CDR3 DNA: TGCGCCAGCAGCCACCCCGTAGCGGGGGGGCACGGTGAGCAGTTCTTC; CDR3 protein: CASSHPVAGGHGEQFF
J gene: TRBJ1-4; V gene: TRBV4-1; clone size: -; D gene: -; CDR3 DNA: TGCGCCAGCAGCCAAGATGGGCAGACCCGAGCGGATGAAAAACTGTTTTTT; CDR3 protein: CASSQDGQTRADEKLFF
J gene: TRBJ2-1; V gene: TRBV6-1; clone size: -; D gene: -; CDR3 DNA: TGTGCCAGCAGTGAGCAGAGCTCCTACAATGAGCAGTTCTTC; CDR3 protein: CASSEQSSYNEQFF
J gene: TRBJ1-2; V gene: TRBV19; clone size: -; D gene: TRBD1; CDR3 DNA: TGTGCCGGACCGGACAGGGGGCTTTGTGGCTACACCTTC; CDR3 protein: CAGPDRGLCGYTF
J gene: TRBJ2-5; V gene: TRBV11-2; clone size: once; D gene: -; CDR3 DNA: TGTGCCAGCAGCCTGGGCCCGGCCACGGGAGAGACCCAGTACTTC; CDR3 protein: CASSLGPATGETQYF
J gene: TRBJ2-1; V gene: TRBV5-4; clone size: once; D gene: TRBD1; CDR3 DNA: TGTGCCAGCAGCTTGTATGGACAGGGGGCCCTTTACAATGAGCAGTTCTTC; CDR3 protein: CASSLYGQGALYNEQFF
J gene: TRBJ2-2; V gene: TRBV7-8; clone size: -; D gene: TRBD1; CDR3 DNA: TGTGCCAGCAGCTTAGGGGGGACAGGATGGGATTACGCCGGGGAGCTGTTTTTT; CDR3 protein: CASSLGGTGWDYAGELFF
J gene: TRBJ2-1; V gene: TRBV28; clone size: -; D gene: TRBD2; CDR3 DNA: TGTGCCAGCAGTTCCGGGACTAGAGCCTTTGAAAAGCAGTTCTTC; CDR3 protein: CASSSGTRAFEKQFF
J gene: TRBJ1-5; V gene: TRBV10-2; clone size: -; D gene: -; CDR3 DNA: TGCGCCAGCAGTGAGACAGAAGACAATCAGCCCCAGCATTTT; CDR3 protein: CASSETEDNQPQHF
J gene: TRBJ2-1; V gene: TRBV4-3; clone size: few; D gene: -; CDR3 DNA: TGCGCCAGCAGCCCGGACTACCGTTTGGTGAATGAGCAGTTCTTC; CDR3 protein: CASSPDYRLVNEQFF
J gene: TRBJ2-7; V gene: TRBV11-3; clone size: few; D gene: -; CDR3 DNA: TGTGCCAGCAGCTTCCCGAGCTCCTACGAGCAGTACTTC; CDR3 protein: CASSFPSSYEQYF
J gene: TRBJ2-5; V gene: TRBV4-3; clone size: -; D gene: -; CDR3 DNA: TGCGCCAGCAGCCAAGATTCAGGCAGGTTTGAGACCCAGTACTTC; CDR3 protein: CASSQDSGRFETQYF
J gene: TRBJ2-5; V gene: TRBV11-2; clone size: -; D gene: -; CDR3 DNA: TGTGCCAGCAGAAGAAGGGCAGGGATCCAAGAGACCCAGTACTTC; CDR3 protein: CASRRRAGIQETQYF
J gene: TRBJ2-2; V gene: TRBV7-9; clone size: -; D gene: -; CDR3 DNA: TGTGCCAGCAGCGGCGGGGTAGGGGAGCTGTTTTTT; CDR3 protein: CASSGGVGELFF
J gene: TRBJ2-3; V gene: TRBV15; clone size: -; D gene: TRBD2; CDR3 DNA: TGTGCCACCAGCAGAGATCGTGGGACTAGCGGGAGGCCCGCAGATACGCAGTATTTT; CDR3 protein: CATSRDRGTSGRPADTQYF
J gene: TRBJ2-1; V gene: TRBV11-2; clone size: -; D gene: -; CDR3 DNA: TGTGCCAGCAGCTTAGAGTTTGGGGGTTGGAATGAGCAGTTCTTC; CDR3 protein: CASSLEFGGWNEQFF
J gene: TRBJ2-1; V gene: TRBV7-6; clone size: -; D gene: -; CDR3 DNA: TGTGCCAGCAGCCAATCACTAGCCCCAAAGGATAATGAGCAGTTCTTC; CDR3 protein: CASSQSLAPKDNEQFF
J gene: TRBJ2-1; V gene: TRBV7-8; clone size: -; D gene: TRBD2; CDR3 DNA: TGTGCCAGCAGCCTGGGACTAGCGGGGTCTTACAATGAGCAGTTCTTC; CDR3 protein: CASSLGLAGSYNEQFF
J gene: TRBJ2-2; V gene: TRBV7-6; clone size: -; D gene: -; CDR3 DNA: TGTGCCAGCAGCCCCGCCAGCCCGAACACCGGGGAGCTGTTTTTT; CDR3 protein: CASSPASPNTGELFF
J gene: TRBJ1-1; V gene: TRBV6-5; clone size: -; D gene: -; CDR3 DNA: TGTGCCAGCAGTTACGCAGGGGCTGGAACTGAAGCTTTCTTT; CDR3 protein: CASSYAGAGTEAFF
J gene: TRBJ1-1; V gene: TRBV13; clone size: -; D gene: TRBD1; CDR3 DNA: TGTGCCACCAAACAGGGGATTTTAACTGAAGCTTTCTTT; CDR3 protein: CATKQGILTEAFF
J gene: TRBJ1-1; V gene: TRBV7-3; clone size: -; D gene: TRBD1; CDR3 DNA: TGTGCCAGCAGCCCTGAGACAGGGATGGGCACTGAAGCTTTCTTT; CDR3 protein: CASSPETGMGTEAFF
J gene: TRBJ2-5; V gene: TRBV7-9; clone size: -; D gene: TRBD2; CDR3 DNA: TGTGCCAGCAGCTTAGTTATAGCGGGAGTGTTGAGGGAGACCCAGTACTTC; CDR3 protein: CASSLVIAGVLRETQYF
J gene: TRBJ1-1; V gene: TRBV19; clone size: -; D gene: -; CDR3 DNA: TGTGCCAGCGCGGACTGGCAGGGTACTGAAGCTTTCTTT; CDR3 protein: CASADWQGTEAFF
J gene: TRBJ2-2; V gene: TRBV7-6; clone size: -; D gene: TRBD1; CDR3 DNA: TGTGCCAGCAGCTGGACAGGCGGCGACAACACCGGGGAGCTGTTTTTT; CDR3 protein: CASSWTGGDNTGELFF
J gene: TRBJ2-7; V gene: TRBV11-2; clone size: -; D gene: TRBD2; CDR3 DNA: TGTGCCAGCAGCTTAATGGCGGGAGTTCGTAGAGAGCAGTACTTC; CDR3 protein: CASSLMAGVRREQYF
J gene: TRBJ1-1; V gene: TRBV10-2; clone size: -; D gene: -; CDR3 DNA: TGCGCCAGCTCCCAACAAAACCTGAACACTGAAGCTTTCTTT; CDR3 protein: CASSQQNLNTEAFF
J gene: TRBJ2-7; V gene: TRBV11-3; clone size: -; D gene: TRBD2; CDR3 DNA: TGTGCCAGCTCAGGTAGCGGGATCTCCGCGCAGTACTTC; CDR3 protein: CASSGSGISAQYF
J gene: TRBJ2-2; V gene: TRBV28; clone size: once; D gene: -; CDR3 DNA: TGTGCCACCAGCACGATTCCTGACGGGGAGCTGTTTTTT; CDR3 protein: CATSTIPDGELFF